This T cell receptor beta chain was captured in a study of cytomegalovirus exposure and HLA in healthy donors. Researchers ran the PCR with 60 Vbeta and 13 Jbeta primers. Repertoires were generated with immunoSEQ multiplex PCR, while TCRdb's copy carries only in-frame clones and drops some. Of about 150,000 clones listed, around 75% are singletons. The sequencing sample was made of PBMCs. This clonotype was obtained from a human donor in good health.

The CDR3 is CASSRTSGSQETQYF. The DNA for the CDR3 is TGTGCCAGCAGTCGGACTAGCGGGAGCCAAGAGACCCAGTACTTC. V and J are TRBV6-5 and TRBJ2-5; 13 bases fit TRBD2. The CDR3 consists of 15 residues. Germline trimming cut 5 bases from V and 1 base from J; bases unmatched to any gene: 1. Germline V gene sequence: CDR1 MNHEY, CDR2 SVGAGI.